This T cell receptor (beta chain) derives from a study of beta chain features in type 1 diabetes. Study as a whole: Analysis included around 100 million sorted cells drawn from all samples. Study-wide findings and caveats: Patients with type 1 diabetes carried fewer insertions and had more deletions at their VDJ junctions.

This clone was counted between two and nine times. Its cognate antigen is unknown. Germline V gene sequence: CDR1 SQVTM, CDR2 ANQGSEA. This CDR3 is built from 14 residues. V lost 6 bases to trimming and J lost 5 bases; unmatched junction nucleotides: 10. The isolated RNA, all of it, was reverse transcribed, so expressed TCRB transcripts were what got sequenced. Produced via immunoSEQ multiplex PCR; TCRdb's table is partial and in-frame only. The repertoire consists of about 200,000 clones, with approximately 10% occurring once and the leading ten covering 1% to 1.5%. This clonotype originated in a man younger than 30 in good health. The sample comprised central memory CD4+ T cells from blood. V is TRBV29-1 and J is TRBJ1-3; 7 bases match TRBD1. CDR3 DNA: TGCAGCGTGGCTCCACCGGGACAGAGAAACACCATATATTTT. Translating it yields CSVAPPGQRNTIYF.